The TCR beta chain under discussion was sequenced for a study of cytomegalovirus exposure and HLA in healthy donors (TCRdb year 2017). Broadly, across the study: An earlier analysis of roughly 630 of the donors reported approximately 270 Gb of sequence data and some 100 million unique TCR beta sequences from about 200 million T cells. About 320 gigabases of sequencing data and approximately 85 million unique TCR sequences were included in an early release covering about 600 HLA-typed donors. The study combined high-throughput TCR immunosequencing, statistical association of individual TCRs with disease status, and machine learning to predict cytomegalovirus infection status. The number of donors typed differed by locus, with roughly 629-640 for A, B, C, DRB1 and DQB1, 522 for DQA1, 606 for DPA1, and approximately 470 for DPB1. Every discovery cohort repertoire had been produced on one sequencing platform. A later analysis re-examined previously published TCR beta repertoires from roughly 650 donors and added high-resolution HLA genotyping to investigate patterns of TCR occurrence. The study aimed to test whether cataloging public T cell receptors could reveal signatures of past pathogen exposure. An earlier analysis of fewer than 700 of the donors applied high-throughput TCR beta sequencing to assess whether each TCR beta V gene segment acted as functional or pseudogenic. Donor age, sex, ethnicity and CMV serostatus were collected together with the repertoire data. Both class I and class II loci were covered by HLA typing, at four-digit resolution. Across around 400 genotyped donors of the cohort, an average of about 220,000 unique TCR beta nucleotide sequences per donor were sequenced, and approximately 17% of those sequences were non-productive. A later genetic analysis used genome-wide SNP genotypes for about 65% of the roughly 670 donors, treating that subset as a discovery cohort. Rather than using new phenotypic data, the later analysis identified candidate immune exposures from TCR beta sequences and from how often those sequences occurred across donors. In addition to the first cohort of 666 subjects, a separate validation cohort of some 120 different subjects was used. Of the 350 to 450 genotyped donors, 80% to 90% were placed in the genetic ancestry cluster associated with self-reported Caucasian donors. Roughly five DR-DQ haplotypes were handled as single units for association and clustering because linkage in the cohort was strong. The study profiled the T cell repertoires of under 700 subjects by immunosequencing and related them to cytomegalovirus serostatus. The study at large found these results: In vitro tests confirmed that three of the cytomegalovirus-associated TCR beta chains recognize cytomegalovirus antigens. CMV serostatus was the only immune exposure information available for the cohort. A later genetic analysis associated a missense DCLRE1C variant with V-gene and J-gene trimming of TCR beta chains, and an independent cohort replicated the association. Because counts were too low, about 15 rarely observed V segments, including chromosome 9 orphons, were left out of the earlier analysis of several hundred of the donors. Most CMV-associated TCR beta chains appeared to be HLA-restricted in a later analysis, and the HLA associations seemed to be driven largely by CMV exposure. A later genetic analysis reported fewer N-insertions in productive TCRs among donors in an Asian-associated ancestry cluster than the roughly 620-donor mean. Correlated functional status among segregating V segments might be attributable to linkage disequilibrium, but an unknown experimental factor could not be ruled out. A further reported finding was that TCR beta sequences accurately predicted the HLA-A and HLA-B alleles for most subjects in the first cohort. In a later analysis, HLA-associated TCR beta chains were found to be more clonally expanded and to have lower generation probabilities than equally common non-associated chains. Because some donors lacked HLA typing at each locus, the association tests relied only on the typed subset. Broadly in line with IMGT annotations, most TCR beta V segments showed up in productive rearrangements about 87% or about 30% of the time in an earlier analysis of under 700 of the donors. The cohort was sequenced for TCR beta chains only, and without alpha or paired-chain data the features that could be detected were limited. Roughly uniform sequencing depth across donors was assumed in presence/absence analyses, although this assumption may not hold. Cytomegalovirus status was reported to be diagnosed by the classifier with high specificity and sensitivity in both the original and validation cohorts. The authors suggested that the approach could potentially be generalized to other disease states and immunological phenotypes. In the study, some 160 TCR beta chains were listed as associated with cytomegalovirus. A group of highly shared sequence variants was considered likely to be a technical artifact of the sequencing pipeline. When HLA alleles, especially DR and DQ, strongly co-occurred, TCR associations were difficult to assign to individual alleles. While some public TCRs were present in many individuals, most TCR sequences turned up only very rarely across donors. In a later analysis, around 17,000 TCR beta sequences were associated with specific HLA alleles at a false discovery rate of 0.05. Several of the top co-occurrence clusters appeared to be linked to parvovirus B19, influenza, CMV and Epstein-Barr virus, according to a later analysis. According to a later analysis, TCR association rates differed among HLA loci, with DRB1 alleles showing the most associated TCRs and HLA-C alleles showing the fewest.

The library was built by means of the immunoSEQ multiplex PCR assay. A mixture of 60 forward primers for TCR Vbeta segments and 13 reverse primers for TCR Jbeta segments was used in the multiplex PCR. The CDR3 region of rearranged TCR beta genes was amplified from genomic DNA with a multiplex PCR assay. The Illumina HiSeq System was used to sequence the amplified TCR beta libraries as 87-base-pair reads. The study's processing was this. Across the 500 to 750 repertoires, a later analysis counted about 81 million unique TCR beta chains, roughly 11 million of which were shared by at least two donors. To remove PCR and sequencing errors, raw reads were error-corrected and collapsed into unique sequences using a nearest-neighbor algorithm that merged closely related sequences. CDR3 sequences were aligned to IMGT reference sequences to assign V, D and J gene segments. For a sequence to be retained, a match of at least six nucleotides to both a V gene segment and a J gene segment was required. Rearrangements were classified as productive when the CDR3 lacked stop codons and remained in frame with V and J, and all other rearrangements were classified as non-productive. Following IMGT convention, CDR3 was defined as the stretch from the second conserved V-encoded cysteine up to the conserved J-encoded phenylalanine. The earlier analysis of approximately 590 of the donors excluded any sequence lacking an unambiguous match to a single V gene segment. In an earlier analysis of approximately 560 of the donors, a V segment was called functional when productive rearrangements were above 56.7%, and segregating when the standard deviation between donors exceeded 5%. To diagnose cytomegalovirus status from the catalog of TCR beta chain sequences, a statistical classification framework was built. V and J gene assignment, in a later analysis, came from comparing TCR nucleotide sequences with IMGT/GENE-DB human TR gene sequences. In a later analysis, CDR3 sequences and most-parsimonious VDJ recombination scenarios were assigned using the TCRdist pipeline. In a later analysis, each TCR beta chain was defined by its CDR3 amino acid sequence together with its V-gene family, and reads without a unique V-gene family were excluded. To address suspected cross-contamination and a sequencing artifact, a later analysis removed around 590 highly shared, low-generation-probability nucleotide sequences. A later analysis calculated a clonal expansion index for each public chain from normalized within-repertoire ranks of inferred template counts. Generation probabilities in a later analysis came from a VDJ recombination model fitted to out-of-frame rearrangements, and those results were checked against IGoR. A later analysis scored TCR-TCR, TCR-HLA and TCR-CMV co-occurrence with hypergeometric tests, applying a repertoire-size bias correction to TCR pairs. In a later analysis, false discovery rates were estimated by permuting HLA or CMV assignments 20 times. In a later analysis, co-occurring TCRs were grouped using DBSCAN, with TCRdist sequence similarity added in when clustering inside HLA-allele-positive subsets. For co-occurrence clustering, repertoires with fewer than 30,000 or more than 120,000 public chains were excluded, along with a handful of repertoires with anomalous nucleotide sharing. What TCRdb holds here is the immuneACCESS table cut down to in-frame rearrangements. Part of the clones is not present; checked against another copy, under half of the missing clones reflect an unresolved V gene, and the others are unexplained. V and J calls plus clone size are reproduced from that table; the DNA served to infer D and trimming. The sample records some 160,000 clones, around 79% of which are singletons. Under 0.9% of the sample is held by the ten biggest clonotypes.

The cohort was made up of 500 to 850 healthy bone marrow donors. At the time of sampling, all cohort members were nominally healthy, though unrecorded immune exposures were likely present. The donor was CMV seronegative and belonged to the group of 380 or so seronegative cohort members. A peripheral blood sample was provided by each donor, and peripheral blood mononuclear cells were used for TCR beta sequencing. The Qiagen DNeasy Blood Extraction Kit was used to extract genomic DNA from the blood cell samples. In the case of this clone: The clone's antigen remains unknown. No much larger clone is present one base from it, and per-base qualities are unavailable.

The sequence was obtained from a woman between 40 and 55 years old in good health and CMV-seronegative. Sequences were obtained from PBMCs.

The encoded CDR3 is CASSVGGLANTEAFF. DNA sequence: TGTGCCAGCAGCGTAGGAGGACTAGCGAACACTGAAGCTTTCTTT. The chain was built from TRBV9 and TRBJ1-1, with the D segment identity uncertain. CDR1 and CDR2 are drawn from the germline V gene: SGDLS, YYNGEE. From the cysteine up to the phenylalanine, the CDR3 has a length of 15 residues. Only the CDR3 part of the read is kept: 45 bases, read in frame from the first base. Relative to germline, V is 0 bases shorter and J is 1 base shorter, with 10 bases between their ends.